A single sample is the source of the 26 T cell receptor beta chains below, sequenced in a study of T cell repertoires in cytomegalovirus infection. TCRdb itself ran the reads through MiXCR, one entry per CDR3 protein. In the table there are under 850,000 distinct CDR3 sequences, roughly 33% of which are singletons. No cognate antigen is known for these TCRs. The input for sequencing was cultured PBMCs, taken from culture after CMV antigen stimulation. The receptor source for this set is a human donor in good health (CMV status not recorded). Some clones in this sample may be carry-over from other donors' samples.

This clonotype appeared a few times. The chain carries TRBV11-2 and TRBJ2-3; 13 bases line up with TRBD2. The CDR3 length is 15 residues. Germline trimming cut 5 bases from V and 3 bases from J; bases unmatched to any gene: 2. CDR1 and CDR2 (germline): SGHAT, FQNNGV. The CDR3 DNA reads TGTGCCAGCAGCACGACTAGCGGGAGGACAGATACGCAGTATTTT. Encoded protein: CASSTTSGRTDTQYF.

The chain carries TRBV27 and TRBJ1-5, with a weak D call TRBD1 (5 bases). Germline V gene lookup returns CDR1 MNHEY and CDR2 SMNVEV (reference sequence). The CDR3 has 14 residues. V was pared by 3 bases and J by 1 base, with 7 bases between. As DNA, the CDR3 is TGTGCCAGCAGTTTCAGGGAAAGCAATCAGCCCCAGCATTTT. Its protein product is CASSFRESNQPQHF.

This clonotype was seen a handful of times. The V call is TRBV7-9, the J call TRBJ2-7; 9 bases match TRBD2. Looked up from germline, CDR1 is SEHNR and CDR2 is FQNEAQ (reference sequence). This CDR3 contains 13 residues. V gave up 3 bases and J gave up 7 bases; unmatched junction bases: 4. CDR3 region: CASSFTSGPEQYF. The CDR3 nucleotides are TGTGCCAGCAGCTTCACTAGCGGGCCGGAGCAGTACTTC.

This rearrangement joins TRBV2 to TRBJ1-4; D unclear. The CDR3 is made up of 12 amino acids. V was trimmed by 6 bases and J by 3 bases, leaving 5 bases between them. CDR1 and CDR2 (germline): SNHLY, FYNNEI. The CDR3 reads CASRVSNEKLFF. Written as DNA, the CDR3 is TGTGCCAGCAGGGTATCTAATGAAAAACTGTTTTTT.

V usage is TRBV2 and J usage is TRBJ1-2; 7 bases line up with TRBD1. V was pared by 3 bases and J by 1 base, with 5 bases of the junction left unmatched. The CDR3 spans 15 residues. Germline CDR1 SNHLY, CDR2 FYNNEI. The CDR3 region has the DNA TGTGCCAGCAGTGAGGAGGGACAGAATAACTATGGCTACACCTTC. Amino acid sequence: CASSEEGQNNYGYTF.

The rearrangement joins TRBV5-1 to TRBJ2-6; 8 bases are shared with TRBD2. The CDR3 is 15 amino acids. V was clipped by 3 bases and J by 2 bases; unmatched bases: 1. Germline loops: CDR1 SGHRS, CDR2 YFSETQ. CDR3 nucleotides: TGCGCCAGCAGCTCGGGGGGGGCTGGGGCCAACGTCCTGACTTTC. Translation: CASSSGGAGANVLTF.

The DNA for the CDR3 is TGTGCCAGCAGTTTAGGGACAGGGGGCTTCCTAGAGACCCAGTACTTC. Translating gives CASSLGTGGFLETQYF. The chain couples TRBV6-2 or TRBV6-3 to TRBJ2-5, with 12 bases lining up with TRBD1. CDR3 length equals 16 residues. Germline V lookup: CDR1 MNHEY, CDR2 SVGEGT. With 4 bases clipped from V and 4 bases from J, the junction kept 7 bases outside the gene matches.

This clonotype occurred a few times. For the CDR3, the DNA is TGCGCCAGCAGCCAAATTTTATGGGGGCCCCAGCATTTT. Its protein product is CASSQILWGPQHF. The genes are TRBV4-1 and TRBJ1-5; D is ambiguous. The CDR3 spans 13 residues. Per the germline V gene, CDR1 is MGHRA and CDR2 is YSYEKL. V was trimmed by 2 bases and J by 9 bases, leaving 11 bases between them.

V usage is TRBV3-1 and J usage is TRBJ2-3, with 9 bases matching TRBD2. Losses at the gene ends were 4 bases for V and 0 bases for J; bases not matched to a gene: 5. The germline CDR1 and CDR2 sequences are LGHDT and YNNKEL (reference sequence). The CDR3 loop spans 16 amino acids. The chain's CDR3 is CASSRLAGVSTDTQYF. The DNA for the CDR3 is TGTGCCAGCAGCCGGTTAGCGGGGGTCAGCACAGATACGCAGTATTTT.

Of note for this clonotype: One end of the junction fails to match germline, which may point to a read error. The chain combines TRBV12-3 or TRBV12-4 with TRBJ1-5; D gene unclear. CDR3 length: 12 amino acids. The CDR3, as DNA: TGTGCCGGCAGCCCCCGATCGGTGCCCCAGCATTTT. Translating it yields CAGSPRSVPQHF.

The chain couples TRBV7-9 to TRBJ1-4; a possible D gene is TRBD1 (6 bases). This CDR3 comprises 14 residues. V was clipped by 2 bases and J by 11 bases, with 15 bases between them. CDR1 is SEHNR, CDR2 FQNEAQ, per germline (reference sequence). The CDR3, as DNA: TGTGCCAGCAGCTTACCCCCGCAGGGGAATAAACTGTTTTTT. It encodes CASSLPPQGNKLFF.

This clonotype has only one observation. This chain connects TRBV5-1 to TRBJ2-3; no firm D call. Germline V CDR1 and CDR2: SGHRS, YFSETQ. V lost 0 bases and J 3 bases, leaving 11 bases between the germline ends. This CDR3 has 15 amino acids. CDR3 sequence: CASSLEVPGTDTQYF. CDR3 sequence (DNA): TGCGCCAGCAGCTTGGAAGTGCCTGGAACAGATACGCAGTATTTT.

The CDR3 bases are TGCGCCAGCAGACGGACAGGGTTGGGCACAGATACGCAGTATTTT. This codes for CASRRTGLGTDTQYF. The J gene is TRBJ2-3, the V gene TRBV5-1; 8 nucleotides align to TRBD1. The junction had 6 bases not matched to a gene; V was cut back by 5 bases and J by 1 base. From germline, CDR1 is SGHRS and CDR2 YFSETQ. The CDR3 consists of 15 residues.

This clonotype has only a few counts. This chain joins TRBV6-2 or TRBV6-3 and TRBJ2-5, with a weak D call TRBD2 (7 bases). V dropped 5 bases and J dropped 4 bases, with 20 bases sitting between them. The CDR3 extends over 16 amino acids. The germline gives CDR1 MNHEY, CDR2 SVGEGT. The CDR3 sequence is CASSAKEGGPTETQYF. The CDR3 coding sequence is TGTGCCAGCAGTGCCAAAGAGGGGGGGCCAACAGAGACCCAGTACTTC.

The J gene is TRBJ1-2, the V gene TRBV7-9, with a tentative D call TRBD1 (5 bases). V lost 1 base and J lost 5, with 14 bases in between. CDR3 size: 15 residues. Germline V gene sequence: CDR1 SEHNR, CDR2 FQNEAQ (reference sequence). The CDR3 loop reads CASSLGSTALYGYTF. For the CDR3, the DNA is TGTGCCAGCAGCTTAGGCTCGACAGCCCTTTATGGCTACACCTTC.

This clonotype was counted at least ten times. CDR3 in DNA: TGTGCCAGCAGCTTATCCTGGACAGTTAGCAATCAGCCCCAGCATTTT. Protein sequence: CASSLSWTVSNQPQHF. The rearrangement links TRBV7-8 to TRBJ1-5; TRBD1 is a possible D gene (6 bases). The ends were cut back, 2 bases at V and 0 bases at J, with 11 bases in the middle. The CDR3 has 16 amino acids. The V gene's germline CDR1 is SGHVS and CDR2 FQNEAQ.

Turning to this clonotype: The junction shows a germline mismatch at one end, possibly a read error. CDR3 amino acids: CASSRGLAGGSRF. CDR3 bases: TGTGCCAGCAGCCGAGGACTAGCGGGGGGTAGTCGTTTT. V usage is TRBV4-2 and J usage is TRBJ2-3, with 14 bases aligning to TRBD2. The CDR3 spans 13 residues. Germline V lookup: CDR1 LGHNA, CDR2 YNFKEQ.

In its sample, this clonotype was seen a few times. CDR3 bases: TGTGCCAGCAGTTGGACAGCTCGGGGTCAGCCCCAGCATTTT. It yields the protein CASSWTARGQPQHF. J is TRBJ1-5 and V is TRBV12-3 or TRBV12-4, with D possibly TRBD1 on 6 matching bases. The CDR3 consists of 14 residues. V lost 4 bases to trimming and J lost 6 bases, with 13 bases between them.

The genes are TRBV6-1 and TRBJ1-1; 7 positions match TRBD1. Trimming at V came to 6 bases and at J to 2 bases, leaving 12 bases not matched to a gene. The CDR3 has 16 residues. From germline, CDR1 is MNHNS and CDR2 SASEGT. The DNA for the CDR3 is TGTGCCAGCAGGGCTCCGGGACAGAGTATAAACACTGAAGCTTTCTTT. This gives the protein CASRAPGQSINTEAFF.

This clonotype was counted between two and nine times. The chain has TRBV2 and TRBJ2-1; 7 positions match TRBD2. Per germline, CDR1 SNHLY and CDR2 FYNNEI. Trimming removed 4 bases from V and 5 bases from J; junction bases left unmatched: 5. This CDR3 contains 14 residues. The CDR3 loop reads CASSAAGSNNEQFF. CDR3 nucleotides: TGTGCCAGCAGTGCAGCGGGATCTAACAATGAGCAGTTCTTC.

The chain employs TRBV7-9 and TRBJ1-3; D remains ambiguous. Between the trimmed V and J ends, which lost 6 bases and 0 bases, there was a span of 15 bases. Germline V gene lookup returns CDR1 SEHNR and CDR2 FQNEAQ (reference sequence). The CDR3 loop spans 16 amino acids. CDR3 DNA: TGTGCCAGCAGGTTAATAGGAGGGCACTCTGGAAACACCATATATTTT. It codes for CASRLIGGHSGNTIYF.

This clonotype was recorded many times. The chain recombines TRBV7-2 with TRBJ1-5, with 7 positions matching TRBD1. The length of the CDR3 is 15 residues. The germline CDR1 and CDR2 sequences are SGHTA and FQGNSA. V was clipped by 1 base and J by 4 bases; unmatched bases: 4. The CDR3 DNA follows: TGTGCCAGCAGCTTAGTGTCAGGGGGGAATCAGCCCCAGCATTTT. Its translation is CASSLVSGGNQPQHF.

This clonotype was counted between two and nine times. V gene TRBV5-1 combines with J gene TRBJ2-4; the match to TRBD2 covers 15 bases. Looked up from germline, CDR1 is SGHRS and CDR2 is YFSETQ. The CDR3 totals 16 residues. The V and J ends lost 4 bases and 9 bases, in that order; junction bases with no gene match: 8. CDR3 sequence reads: CASSLGWTSGGAIQYF. The CDR3 bases are TGCGCCAGCAGCCTCGGATGGACTAGCGGGGGGGCCATTCAGTACTTC. Combining the CDR3 with reference TRBV5-1 and TRBJ2-4 gives the whole variable domain KAGVTQTPRYLIKTRGQQVTLSCSPISGHRSVSWYQQTPGQGLQFLFEYFSETQRNKGNFPGRFSGRQFSNSRSEMNVSTLELGDSALYLCASSLGWTSGGAIQYFGAGTRLSVL.

This clonotype was observed a few times. The chain couples TRBV5-4 to TRBJ2-7; 10 positions agree with TRBD2. The CDR3 runs to 15 residues. The ends lost 5 bases at V and 5 bases at J; junction bases unmatched: 10. The germline gives CDR1 SGHNT, CDR2 YYREEE (reference sequence). The CDR3 DNA sequence: TGTGCCAGCAGAGATACCGGGACTAGCGTACACGAGCAGTACTTC. Its protein product is CASRDTGTSVHEQYF.

This clonotype has ten or more counts. The V call is TRBV7-8, the J call TRBJ2-2; TRBD1 agrees at 9 bases. Trimming cost V 5 bases and J 5 bases; bases outside gene matches: 9. This CDR3 region has 16 residues. Germline CDR1 reads SGHVS; CDR2 reads FQNEAQ. CDR3 loop: CASSPHRGRNTGELFF. CDR3 nucleotides: TGTGCCAGCAGCCCTCACAGGGGGCGCAATACCGGGGAGCTGTTTTTT.

Many counts were recorded for this clonotype. The chain couples TRBV7-2 to TRBJ2-3; 9 bases are a match to TRBD2. The CDR3 sequence is 18 residues long. Germline-derived CDR1 and CDR2 are SGHTA and FQGNSA. After removal of 0 bases from V and 0 bases from J, the junction contained 7 bases not matched to a gene. The CDR3 protein is CASSLALASGASTDTQYF. CDR3 bases: TGTGCCAGCAGCTTAGCTTTGGCTAGCGGGGCTAGCACAGATACGCAGTATTTT.